The 5 T cell receptor beta chains below were found in one sample sequenced in a study of blood T cell repertoires in COVID-19. Produced via immunoSEQ multiplex PCR; TCRdb's table is partial and in-frame only. The table lists approximately 120,000 clones, over 70% of them singletons. Sequenced: peripheral blood. The receptors stem from a woman in her forties or fifties with acute or convalescent COVID-19.

The chain carries TRBV9 and TRBJ1-1; D unclear. This CDR3 has 14 amino acids. The germline V gene encodes CDR1 SGDLS and CDR2 YYNGEE. Trimming left V 0 bases short and J 0 bases short, with 6 bases between. The CDR3 region is CASSVDLMNTEAFF. In nucleotides, the CDR3 is TGTGCCAGCAGCGTAGACTTGATGAACACTGAAGCTTTCTTT.

This clone was found once. This chain uses TRBV19 with TRBJ2-7, with 10 nucleotides matching TRBD2. Germline CDR1 and CDR2: LNHDA and SQIVND (reference sequence). The V gene end was trimmed by 5 bases and the J gene end by 9 bases; junction bases not matched to a gene: 19. The length of the CDR3 is 17 residues. DNA of the CDR3: TGTGCCAGTAGTCGGGCTAGCGGGAGCGGTAACCTACAAGGGCAGTACTTC. This sequence encodes CASSRASGSGNLQGQYF.

The rearrangement uses TRBV6-4 and TRBJ2-1; 9 positions agree with TRBD2. Germline V gene data show CDR1 as MRHNA and CDR2 as SNTAGT. Trimming took 3 bases from V and 0 from J; bases not matched to a gene: 3. The CDR3 is made up of 16 amino acids. CDR3 sequence: CASSETSGLSYNEQFF. The CDR3 nucleotides are TGTGCCAGCAGTGAAACTAGCGGGCTCTCCTACAATGAGCAGTTCTTC.

This clone was counted once. CDR3 residues: CASSRDRVAPTEAFF. DNA of the CDR3: TGTGCCAGCAGCCGGGACAGGGTGGCCCCCACTGAAGCTTTCTTT. The chain combines TRBV2 with TRBJ1-1; 9 bases align to TRBD1. Germline-derived CDR1 and CDR2 are SNHLY and FYNNEI. The CDR3 loop spans 15 amino acids. V shed 6 bases, J shed 4 bases, and the junction held 9 bases outside the gene matches.

This clone showed up just a few times. J is TRBJ2-7 and V is TRBV5-4; the match to TRBD2 covers 8 bases. There are 13 residues in the CDR3. With 2 bases clipped from V and 5 bases from J, the junction kept 3 bases outside the gene matches. The germline V gene encodes CDR1 SGHNT and CDR2 YYREEE (reference sequence). The CDR3 nucleotides read TGTGCCAGCAGCTTAGCGGGAGTGGACGAGCAGTACTTC. Translation gives CASSLAGVDEQYF.